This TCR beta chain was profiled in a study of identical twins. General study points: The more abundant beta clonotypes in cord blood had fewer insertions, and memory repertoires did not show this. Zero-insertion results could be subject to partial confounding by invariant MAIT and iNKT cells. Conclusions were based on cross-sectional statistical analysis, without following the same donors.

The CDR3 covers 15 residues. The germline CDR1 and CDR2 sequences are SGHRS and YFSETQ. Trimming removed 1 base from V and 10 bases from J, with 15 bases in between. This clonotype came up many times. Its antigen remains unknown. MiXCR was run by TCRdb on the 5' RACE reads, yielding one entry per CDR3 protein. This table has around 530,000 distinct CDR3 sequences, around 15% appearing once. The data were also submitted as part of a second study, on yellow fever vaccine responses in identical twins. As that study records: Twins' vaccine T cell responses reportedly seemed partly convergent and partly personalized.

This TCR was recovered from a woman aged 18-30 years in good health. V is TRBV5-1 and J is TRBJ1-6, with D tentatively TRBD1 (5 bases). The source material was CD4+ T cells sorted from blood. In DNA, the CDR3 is TGCGCCAGCAGCTTGTTTCCAGAGAGGGGCTCACCCCTCCACTTT. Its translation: CASSLFPERGSPLHF.